This is a list of T cell receptor beta chains from one sample in a study of cytomegalovirus exposure and HLA in healthy donors. Libraries were prepared by immunoSEQ multiplex PCR; TCRdb keeps only in-frame clonotypes and omits some of them. The table includes around 110,000 clones, 81% detected once. The sequenced material came from PBMCs. These receptors all come from a woman aged 25 to 39 in good health and CMV-seronegative. Each CDR3 is given with its conserved first and last residue. D genes are given only for firm matches. Expanded clones get a size class; other rows say once, few or many, or leave the size out.

V	J	D	size	DNA	CDR3
TRBV5-6	TRBJ1-2	TRBD1	.	TGTGCCAGCAGCTGGGGACAGGGATTAGGCAGCTATGGCTACACCTTC	CASSWGQGLGSYGYTF
TRBV19	TRBJ2-3	TRBD1	few	TGTGCCAGTAGTTGGGGACAGGGGTCAGATACGCAGTATTTT	CASSWGQGSDTQYF
TRBV6-4	TRBJ2-2	TRBD1	.	TGTGCCAGCAGTCCCCTCACAGGGGGCACCGGGGAGCTGTTTTTT	CASSPLTGGTGELFF
TRBV18	TRBJ2-4	.	.	TGTGCCAGCTCACCACCTTCGTCGGAGGTGACGTACTTC	CASSPPSSEVTYF
TRBV6-4	TRBJ2-1	TRBD2	.	TGTGCCAGCAGTGTTTTAGCGGGAGGCCCCGGGTCCTACAATGAGCAGTTCTTC	CASSVLAGGPGSYNEQFF
TRBV5-4	TRBJ2-5	TRBD1	.	TGTGCCAGCAGCACCCAGGGTCGGGACAGGGGACTCCAAGAGACCCAGTACTTC	CASSTQGRDRGLQETQYF
TRBV19	TRBJ1-1	.	.	TGTGCCAGTAGTATGTCAACAGAGAACACTGAAGCTTTCTTT	CASSMSTENTEAFF
TRBV19	TRBJ2-7	TRBD2	.	TGTGCCAGTAGTCTGGGGACTACCTACGAGCAGTACTTC	CASSLGTTYEQYF
TRBV28	TRBJ1-1	.	.	TGTGCCAGCAGCTACCCTTTAGTAACTGAAGCTTTCTTT	CASSYPLVTEAFF
TRBV5-1	TRBJ2-7	TRBD2	.	TGCGCCAGCAGCTCCGCCGGGACTAGCGGGAGTAGCTCCTACGAGCAGTACTTC	CASSSAGTSGSSSYEQYF
TRBV5-6	TRBJ1-5	.	.	TGTGCCAGCAGCTTGCGCGGCCCGGGGGGCCAGCCCCAGCATTTT	CASSLRGPGGQPQHF